The 21 T cell receptor beta chains given below trace back to one sample, sequenced in a study of cytomegalovirus exposure and HLA in healthy donors. Use of 60 Vbeta and 13 Jbeta primers characterized the PCR. Produced via immunoSEQ multiplex PCR; TCRdb's table is partial and in-frame only. Of about 140,000 clones in the sample, approximately 83% are singletons; the top ten hold around 4%. Sequenced input: PBMCs. Every receptor here comes from a man aged 35-49 years in good health and CMV-seropositive.

CDR3 in DNA: TGTGCCAGCTCACCAGGGACAGGGGGCACTGGGGCCAACGTCCTGACTTTC. Its translation is CASSPGTGGTGANVLTF. The chain is built from TRBV18 and TRBJ2-6, with 12 positions matching TRBD1. Germline lookup yields CDR1 KGHSH and CDR2 LQKENI. The CDR3 extends over 17 amino acids. Germline trimming cut 2 bases from V and 2 bases from J; bases unmatched to any gene: 1. The variable domain in full, with the rest retrieved from reference TRBV18 and TRBJ2-6, is NAGVMQNPRHLVRRRGQEARLRCSPMKGHSHVYWYRQLPEEGLKFMVYLQKENIIDESGMPKERFSAEFPKEGPSILRIQQVVRGDSAAYFCASSPGTGGTGANVLTFGAGSRLTVL.

The chain combines TRBV5-4 with TRBJ1-1; D perhaps matches TRBD1 (6 bases). The CDR3 is made up of 16 amino acids. Trimming removed 4 bases from V and 1 base from J, with 17 bases in between. Germline V gene lookup returns CDR1 SGHNT and CDR2 YYREEE (reference sequence). For the CDR3, the DNA is TGTGCCAGCAGCGGGGGAATACAGGGCCCGAACACTGAAGCTTTCTTT. Translated, it gives CASSGGIQGPNTEAFF.

This CDR3 reads CASSSTGIYGYTF. CDR3 nucleotide sequence: TGTGCCAGCAGCTCTACAGGGATCTATGGCTACACCTTC. The gene calls are TRBV7-8 and TRBJ1-2; perhaps TRBD1 as D (6 bases). Trimming took 4 bases from V and 4 from J, leaving 10 bases between them. Germline V gene sequence: CDR1 SGHVS, CDR2 FQNEAQ. The CDR3 spans 13 residues.

The V gene is TRBV2, the J gene TRBJ1-1; D may be TRBD1 (5 bases). Deletions cut 10 bases from V and 4 bases from J, with 16 bases between. CDR1 SNHLY and CDR2 FYNNEI come from the germline V gene. There are 13 residues in the CDR3. For the CDR3, the DNA is TGTGCCACAGGATGGGGGGAGGGCACTGAAGCTTTCTTT. Encoded protein: CATGWGEGTEAFF.

This clone was recorded only once. This chain links TRBV30 with TRBJ2-7; D gene ambiguous. CDR3 length: 14 amino acids. CDR1 is GTSNPN, CDR2 SVGIG, per germline (reference sequence). The germline V and J ends were trimmed by 2 bases and 2 bases, with 13 bases remaining between them. The DNA of the CDR3 is TGTGCCTGGAGTTATCAGCGTCCCCCCTACGAGCAGTACTTC. Translated, it gives CAWSYQRPPYEQYF.

This clone was counted ten times or more. This chain joins TRBV5-6 and TRBJ1-1, with 9 bases that match TRBD1. Germline CDR1 SGHDT, CDR2 YYEEEE. Germline trimming cut 4 bases from V and 7 bases from J; bases unmatched to any gene: 5. CDR3 length equals 13 residues. The CDR3, as DNA: TGTGCCAGCAGCCGGAGGACAGGGGTTGAAGCTTTCTTT. Its protein is CASSRRTGVEAFF.

The rearrangement uses TRBV5-1 and TRBJ2-7, with 10 bases identical to TRBD2. CDR3 size: 14 residues. V dropped 2 bases and J dropped 3; count of bases not matched to a gene: 2. Germline V CDR1 and CDR2: SGHRS, YFSETQ. As DNA, the CDR3 is TGCGCCAGCAGCTTATGGACTAGCGGCTACGAGCAGTACTTC. Protein: CASSLWTSGYEQYF.

The chain is built from TRBV6-5 and TRBJ2-7; 8 nucleotides align to TRBD2. Germline V gene data show CDR1 as MNHEY and CDR2 as SVGAGI. Trimming at V came to 0 bases and at J to 6 bases, leaving 10 bases not matched to a gene. The CDR3 totals 16 residues. CDR3 amino acids: CASSYSSSGITTEQYF. The CDR3 region has the DNA TGTGCCAGCAGTTACTCGAGTAGCGGGATAACTACCGAGCAGTACTTC.

This rearrangement joins TRBV29-1 to TRBJ2-7; D might be TRBD1 (6 bases). The CDR3 length is 16 residues. Trimming removed 3 bases at V and 5 bases at J, with 23 bases between. Germline CDR1 reads SQVTM; CDR2 reads ANQGSEA. CDR3 sequence reads: CSVEGFMPGETNEQYF. Written as DNA, the CDR3 is TGCAGCGTTGAGGGCTTTATGCCAGGGGAGACAAACGAGCAGTACTTC.

The V call is TRBV27, the J call TRBJ2-2, with a weak D call TRBD2 (6 bases). The CDR3 is 14 amino acids. With 2 bases removed from V and 3 bases from J, the gap between germline ends came to 7 bases. Germline assignment: CDR1 MNHEY and CDR2 SMNVEV (reference sequence). In DNA, the CDR3 is TGTGCCAGCAGTTTACGGGGGTACACCGGGGAGCTGTTTTTT. This gives the protein CASSLRGYTGELFF.

This chain joins TRBV9 and TRBJ2-7; 7 bases map to TRBD2. This CDR3 spans 16 amino acids. Trimming cost V 0 bases and J 6 bases; bases outside gene matches: 12. The germline V gene encodes CDR1 SGDLS and CDR2 YYNGEE. This CDR3 reads CASSVGGGSGRGEQYF. The CDR3 nucleotides are TGTGCCAGCAGCGTAGGAGGCGGGAGCGGTCGGGGCGAGCAGTACTTC.

This chain joins TRBV7-8 and TRBJ2-7; D is possibly TRBD2 (6 bases). Between the trimmed V and J ends, which lost 0 bases and 4 bases, there was a span of 10 bases. Looked up from germline, CDR1 is SGHVS and CDR2 is FQNEAQ. The CDR3 consists of 14 residues. In nucleotides, the CDR3 is TGTGCCAGCAGCTTAGCGGGGACTCCTTACGAGCAGTACTTC. Its translation is CASSLAGTPYEQYF.

On this clone itself: A read error may account for a junction end that differs from germline. The V gene is TRBV5-6, the J gene TRBJ1-2, with D maybe TRBD1 (6 bases). This CDR3 comprises 15 residues. CDR1 SGHDT and CDR2 YYEEEE come from the germline V gene. CDR3 coding DNA: TGTGCCAGCACCTTGTGGGGGGGGCAGAACTATGGCTACACCTTC. This codes for CASTLWGGQNYGYTF. Variable domain in full (rest from reference TRBV5-6 and TRBJ1-2): DAGVTQSPTHLIKTRGQQVTLRCSPKSGHDTVSWYQQALGQGPQFIFQYYEEEERQRGNFPDRFSGHQFPNYSSELNVNALLLGDSALYLCASTLWGGQNYGYTFGSGTRLTVV.

The chain recombines TRBV5-6 with TRBJ1-5; tentative D call: TRBD1 (6 bases). The CDR3 has 13 amino acids. In germline, CDR1 is SGHDT, CDR2 YYEEEE. Trimming removed 4 bases at V and 8 bases at J, with 13 bases between. The CDR3 sequence: CASSPPQGEPQHF. The DNA of the CDR3 is TGTGCCAGCAGCCCCCCACAGGGTGAGCCCCAGCATTTT.

This clone was picked up a small number of times. The J gene is TRBJ2-1, the V gene TRBV12-2; TRBD1 is the table's D call and was not checked against the DNA. TRBV12-2 is a pseudogene segment. The CDR3 consists of 15 residues. DNA for the CDR3: TGTGCAAGTCGCTTATGGGGACACCTATACAATGAGCAGTTCTTC. Its translation: CASRLWGHLYNEQFF.

Here the CDR3 reads CAWSYNSNSPLHF. The CDR3 DNA sequence: TGTGCCTGGAGCTATAACTCCAATTCACCCCTCCACTTT. The rearrangement links TRBV30 to TRBJ1-6, with D unclear. From germline, CDR1 is GTSNPN and CDR2 SVGIG (reference sequence). With 3 bases removed from V and 7 bases from J, the gap between germline ends came to 10 bases. The CDR3 spans 13 residues.

For this clone: Additional DNA sequences in this sample encode the identical CDR3. The rearrangement links TRBV5-5 to TRBJ2-7; weak D call: TRBD2 (5 bases). V was clipped by 7 bases and J by 0 bases, with 11 bases between them. This CDR3 region has 13 residues. The germline gives CDR1 SGHKS, CDR2 YYEKEE (reference sequence). CDR3: CASSPGNSYEQYF. DNA for the CDR3: TGTGCCAGCTCCCCCGGGAACTCCTACGAGCAGTACTTC.

This clone showed up just a few times. The CDR3 spells CASSQTEGQGAEAFF. The CDR3 nucleotides are TGCGCCAGCAGCCAAACCGAGGGACAGGGTGCTGAAGCTTTCTTT. This sequence joins TRBV5-1 and TRBJ1-1; TRBD1 matches at 9 bases. The CDR3 length is 15 residues. Germline loops: CDR1 SGHRS, CDR2 YFSETQ. Trimming at V came to 4 bases and at J to 6 bases, leaving 10 bases not matched to a gene. Based on the CDR3 plus reference TRBV5-1 and TRBJ1-1, the full variable domain is KAGVTQTPRYLIKTRGQQVTLSCSPISGHRSVSWYQQTPGQGLQFLFEYFSETQRNKGNFPGRFSGRQFSNSRSEMNVSTLELGDSALYLCASSQTEGQGAEAFFGQGTRLTVV.

The chain links TRBV19 to TRBJ1-4, with unresolved D. The CDR3 is made up of 15 amino acids. The germline V and J ends were trimmed by 7 bases and 0 bases, with 12 bases remaining between them. CDR1 is LNHDA, CDR2 SQIVND, per germline (reference sequence). The CDR3 loop reads CASMRVGATNEKLFF. The CDR3 DNA follows: TGTGCCAGTATGAGGGTGGGTGCAACTAATGAAAAACTGTTTTTT.

The chain joins TRBV6-5 to TRBJ2-1, with 7 bases lining up with TRBD1. CDR1 is MNHEY and CDR2 is SVGAGI in the germline V gene. V lost 6 bases, J lost 8 bases, and 10 bases stayed unmatched. This CDR3 has 14 residues. The CDR3 nucleotides read TGTGCCAGCAGCCGGACAGGAAGAATGTATGAGCAGTTCTTC. The encoded protein is CASSRTGRMYEQFF.

This sequence joins TRBV4-1 and TRBJ1-1, with 10 bases identical to TRBD1. The V gene end was trimmed by 4 bases and the J gene end by 5 bases; junction bases not matched to a gene: 16. This CDR3 region has 18 residues. Per germline, CDR1 MGHRA and CDR2 YSYEKL. Written as DNA, the CDR3 is TGCGCCAGCAGCCCTAAGGGGGGACAGGGGATGAAGAGGACTGAAGCTTTCTTT. Its protein is CASSPKGGQGMKRTEAFF.